The entry below describes one T cell receptor beta chain. This sample is drawn from a study of cytomegalovirus exposure and HLA in healthy donors. The PCR contained 60 Vbeta and 13 Jbeta primers. Produced via immunoSEQ multiplex PCR; TCRdb's table is partial and in-frame only. The profile shows 50,000 to 65,000 clones, less than 85% of them singletons. Trimming cost V 1 base and J 5 bases; bases outside gene matches: 9. This CDR3 has 17 amino acids. Per germline, CDR1 LNHNV and CDR2 YYDKDF (reference sequence). The sequenced material came from PBMCs. The receptor comes from a woman in her late teens or twenties in good health and CMV-seronegative. The chain has TRBV15 and TRBJ1-5; 9 positions agree with TRBD1. DNA of the CDR3: TGTGCCACCAGCAGAGGAGTAAGGGACAGGGACGATCAGCCCCAGCATTTT. This translates into CATSRGVRDRDDQPQHF.